This paragraph covers one TCR beta chain sequence. The entry originates in a study of T cell changes during pregnancy in multiple sclerosis. Germline V gives CDR1 MGHRA, CDR2 YSYEKL. This CDR3 spans 14 amino acids. Trimming at V came to 1 base and at J to 6 bases, leaving 3 bases not matched to a gene. Assay: immunoSEQ multiplex PCR; the TCRdb copy retains only in-frame clones and omits some. This sample has about 59,000 clones, with roughly 94% found just once. Sequences were derived from CD8+ T cells from peripheral blood mononuclear cells, sampled after pregnancy. The source is a female donor with multiple sclerosis, enrolled in a pregnancy study. The V call is TRBV4-1, the J call TRBJ2-5; 9 nucleotides line up with TRBD1. In DNA form, the CDR3 reads TGCGCCAGCAGCCAAGGGACAGGGGCTAAGACCCAGTACTTC. This encodes CASSQGTGAKTQYF.